The T cell receptor beta chain described here comes from a study of blood T cell repertoires in COVID-19. Study-level information: Whether acute or convalescent, the COVID-19 samples came from the United States, Italy and Spain. From T cells, B-cell-depleted T cells, or PBMCs came the material, which was cDNA or gDNA.

As originally analysed: Reference gene primer amplification in the assay estimated nucleated cell counts. Clones were read by immunoSEQ multiplex PCR, and TCRdb kept only the in-frame ones, dropping some. For V, J and clone size, that table is used; D and trimming come from the DNA. The table lists around 140,000 clones, around 81% of them singletons. V was pared by 2 bases and J by 3 bases, with 3 bases of the junction left unmatched. Germline CDR1 is MNHEY and CDR2 is SVGEGT. This CDR3 spans 14 amino acids. The J gene is TRBJ2-7, the V gene TRBV6-2 or TRBV6-3; TRBD2 aligns across 8 bases. Specimen: peripheral blood. This TCR was sampled from a human donor in a cohort sampled during active COVID-19. CDR3 in DNA: TGTGCCAGCAGTTACATGAGCGGGGGCTACGAGCAGTACTTC. It specifies CASSYMSGGYEQYF.